Shown below are 31 T cell receptor beta chains from a single sample sequenced in a study of T-cell memory formation after mild COVID-19. A single record per CDR3 protein comes from TCRdb applying MiXCR to the 5' RACE reads. The repertoire holds a few hundred thousand distinct CDR3 sequences, with around a sixth as singletons. The sample was PBMCs or a T cell subset sorted from them (not recorded which). These TCRs come from a young man who had mild COVID-19 (a few samples of this study predate the infection). Cell type and time point are not known.

This chain links TRBV18 with TRBJ1-4; 8 bases match TRBD1. Germline V gene data show CDR1 as KGHSH and CDR2 as LQKENI. There are 12 residues in the CDR3. After removal of 8 bases from V and 7 bases from J, the junction contained 3 bases not matched to a gene. This CDR3 reads CASGGTGEKLFF. DNA for the CDR3: TGTGCCAGCGGGGGGACAGGTGAAAAACTGTTTTTT.

This chain uses TRBV12-3 or TRBV12-4 with TRBJ2-3; the D gene is possibly TRBD1 (6 bases). The CDR3 extends over 16 amino acids. Between the trimmed V and J ends, which lost 5 bases and 4 bases, there was a span of 19 bases. Written as DNA, the CDR3 is TGTGCCAGCAGTCCTCAGGGGATCGGGACCGCAGATACGCAGTATTTT. Encoded protein: CASSPQGIGTADTQYF.

This clonotype was seen once. The chain carries TRBV4-1 and TRBJ2-1; D possibly corresponds to TRBD2 (7 bases). The germline V gene encodes CDR1 MGHRA and CDR2 YSYEKL. The CDR3 extends over 18 amino acids. The germline V and J ends were trimmed by 0 bases and 1 base, with 16 bases remaining between them. The CDR3 DNA reads as TGCGCCAGCAGCCAAGATGGGAGGGGGGTAAGGTCCTACAATGAGCAGTTCTTC. Amino acids: CASSQDGRGVRSYNEQFF.

This rearrangement joins TRBV6-1 to TRBJ1-1, with a weak D call TRBD1 (6 bases). The CDR3 has 14 amino acids. Trimming shortened V by 7 bases and J by 1 base, and 13 bases separated the two germline ends. Germline-derived CDR1 and CDR2 are MNHNS and SASEGT. For the CDR3, the DNA is TGTGCCAGCATCGTTGGGACACAGAACACTGAAGCTTTCTTT. Its protein is CASIVGTQNTEAFF.

There are many counts of this clonotype. This rearrangement joins TRBV4-3 to TRBJ2-1, with TRBD2 as a possible D gene (6 bases). V lost 1 base and J 0 bases, leaving 13 bases between the germline ends. The germline V gene encodes CDR1 LGHNA and CDR2 YSLEER. This CDR3 has 17 residues. CDR3 nucleotide sequence: TGCGCCAGCAGCCAAGTGGGGAGGACACGCTCCTACAATGAGCAGTTCTTC. Its protein product is CASSQVGRTRSYNEQFF.

J is TRBJ2-3 and V is TRBV6-2 or TRBV6-3; 7 bases are shared with TRBD1. Trimming removed 5 bases from V and 0 bases from J; junction bases left unmatched: 2. CDR1 and CDR2 from the germline V gene are MNHEY and SVGEGT. The CDR3 totals 14 residues. The CDR3 reads CASSTGQSTDTQYF. For the CDR3, the DNA is TGTGCCAGCAGTACGGGACAGAGCACAGATACGCAGTATTTT.

The V call is TRBV5-1, the J call TRBJ2-3; D possibly corresponds to TRBD2 (6 bases). The germline CDR1 and CDR2 sequences are SGHRS and YFSETQ. This CDR3 contains 16 residues. The V gene lost 0 bases and the J gene lost 0 bases, with 11 bases spanning the gap. The DNA of the CDR3 is TGCGCCAGCAGCTTGGGGGACTCTTTGAGCACAGATACGCAGTATTTT. This encodes CASSLGDSLSTDTQYF.

The chain uses TRBV5-1 and TRBJ2-5; 8 bases agree with TRBD1. The germline CDR1 and CDR2 sequences are SGHRS and YFSETQ. The J segment lost 5 bases and the V segment lost 4 bases, leaving 7 bases of the junction unmatched. The CDR3 runs 14 residues. The CDR3, as DNA: TGCGCCAGCAGCGGATGGACAGGGCCTGAGACCCAGTACTTC. It is translated as CASSGWTGPETQYF.

The chain recombines TRBV5-6 with TRBJ2-2; a weak D match, TRBD2 (6 bases). Trimming shortened V by 4 bases and J by 1 base, and 23 bases separated the two germline ends. Germline values: CDR1 SGHDT, CDR2 YYEEEE. The CDR3 is 19 amino acids. CDR3 region: CASSLCGALPGGNTGELFF. CDR3 bases: TGTGCCAGCAGCCTTTGCGGTGCGCTTCCCGGGGGGAACACCGGGGAGCTGTTTTTT.

The genes are TRBV20-1 and TRBJ1-5, with TRBD1 identical over 8 bases. CDR1 DFQATT and CDR2 SNEGSKA come from the germline V gene (reference sequence). V gave up 6 bases and J gave up 8 bases; unmatched junction bases: 9. The CDR3 totals 13 residues. The DNA for the CDR3 is TGCAGTGCCCTCGGAGGACAGGGTGAGCCCCAGCATTTT. This codes for CSALGGQGEPQHF.

The chain uses TRBV7-3 and TRBJ2-5; 15 bases are a match to TRBD2. This CDR3 spans 20 amino acids. Germline V lookup: CDR1 SGHTA, CDR2 FQGTGA. Trimming at V came to 6 bases and at J to 0 bases, leaving 14 bases not matched to a gene. The CDR3 nucleotides are TGTGCCAGCAGTCCCACCATAGCCGGGACTAGCGGGGGGTACCAAGAGACCCAGTACTTC. Amino acids: CASSPTIAGTSGGYQETQYF.

The chain joins TRBV7-9 to TRBJ2-4; perhaps D is TRBD1 or TRBD2 (6 bases each). CDR3 length: 15 amino acids. Germline values: CDR1 SEHNR, CDR2 FQNEAQ (reference sequence). Trimming took 4 bases from V and 6 from J, leaving 16 bases between them. The CDR3 sequence: CASSYPSGGGNIQYF. The CDR3, as DNA: TGTGCCAGCAGCTACCCCTCCGGGGGCGGAAACATTCAGTACTTC.

The rearrangement uses TRBV6-2 or TRBV6-3 and TRBJ1-5, with D uncertain. V gave up 8 bases and J gave up 3 bases, with 8 bases separating them. This CDR3 region has 12 residues. Germline CDR1 and CDR2: MNHEY and SVGEGT. The CDR3 nucleotides read TGTGCCAGCGCCTTACCCAATCAGCCCCAGCATTTT. This codes for CASALPNQPQHF.

This clonotype has only a few counts. This chain links TRBV15 with TRBJ2-1; tentatively, D is TRBD1 (6 bases). Trimming removed 1 base from V and 10 bases from J, with 8 bases in between. The germline V gene encodes CDR1 LNHNV and CDR2 YYDKDF (reference sequence). The CDR3 extends over 12 amino acids. For the CDR3, the DNA is TGTGCCACCAGCAGAGGAGGGACAGAGCAGTTCTTC. Translation: CATSRGGTEQFF.

The DNA of the CDR3 is TGCAGTGCCCCGAGGAGGGGTCGTTCCTACAATGAGCAGTTCTTC. Protein sequence: CSAPRRGRSYNEQFF. The rearrangement links TRBV20-1 to TRBJ2-1, with D tentatively TRBD2 (6 bases). Germline V gene sequence: CDR1 DFQATT, CDR2 SNEGSKA (reference sequence). Trimming removed 6 bases from V and 1 base from J, with 16 bases in between. The CDR3 is made up of 15 amino acids.

This clonotype has a handful of counts. J is TRBJ2-7 and V is TRBV7-2; 11 nucleotides line up with TRBD2. J was trimmed by 3 bases and V by 0 bases; bases with no gene match: 4. CDR3 length: 16 amino acids. The germline V gene has CDR1 SGHTA and CDR2 FQGNSA. The chain's CDR3 is CASSLAASGGFYEQYV. As DNA, the CDR3 is TGTGCCAGCAGCTTAGCGGCTAGCGGGGGGTTCTACGAGCAGTACGTC.

This clonotype was observed a few times. The chain combines TRBV20-1 with TRBJ2-7; TRBD2 matches at 7 bases. Germline V gene lookup returns CDR1 DFQATT and CDR2 SNEGSKA (reference sequence). CDR3 size: 14 residues. The junction had 5 bases not matched to a gene; V was cut back by 0 bases and J by 3 bases. The CDR3 sequence is CSARDLGGVYEQYF. DNA of the CDR3: TGCAGTGCTAGAGATTTGGGGGGGGTCTACGAGCAGTACTTC.

For the CDR3, the DNA is TGCGCCAGCAGCCAGGAGCGTAGGGTCGAGCAGTACTTC. Translated, it gives CASSQERRVEQYF. This rearrangement joins TRBV4-1 to TRBJ2-7; no definite D call. The CDR3 loop spans 13 amino acids. In germline, CDR1 is MGHRA, CDR2 YSYEKL. V lost 3 bases, J lost 6 bases, and 12 bases lay in between.

The chain has TRBV28 and TRBJ1-4; D ambiguous. Germline-derived CDR1 and CDR2 are MDHEN and SYDVKM. Trimming took off 6 bases at V and 4 bases at J, with 9 bases between the two ends. The CDR3 is 13 amino acids. CDR3 in amino acids: CASSDRLNEKLFF. In DNA, the CDR3 is TGTGCCAGCAGCGACCGTCTTAATGAAAAACTGTTTTTT. Full variable domain (rest looked up from reference TRBV28 and TRBJ1-4): DVKVTQSSRYLVKRTGEKVFLECVQDMDHENMFWYRQDPGLGLRLIYFSYDVKMKEKGDIPEGYSVSREKKERFSLILESASTNQTSMYLCASSDRLNEKLFFGSGTQLSVL.

The sample holds a few counts of this clonotype. The rearrangement joins TRBV11-2 to TRBJ1-6, with D unclear. Germline CDR1 SGHAT, CDR2 FQNNGV. Trimming shortened V by 5 bases and J by 4 bases, and 12 bases separated the two germline ends. The length of the CDR3 is 15 residues. CDR3 DNA sequence: TGTGCCAGCAGCAACACAGAGAGTTATAATTCACCCCTCCACTTT. Protein: CASSNTESYNSPLHF.

V gene TRBV7-2 combines with J gene TRBJ2-7; 10 nucleotides agree with TRBD2. CDR1 and CDR2 (germline): SGHTA, FQGNSA. The CDR3 has 14 amino acids. V lost 2 bases and J lost 6; bases outside the gene matches: 4. The CDR3 loop reads CASSLSGGAAEQYV. The CDR3 region has the DNA TGTGCCAGCAGCTTAAGCGGGGGGGCCGCCGAGCAGTACGTC.

The chain has TRBV7-3 and TRBJ2-7; unclear D gene. The V end lost 5 bases, the J end lost 0 bases, and 14 bases lay between the germline ends. The CDR3 sequence is 15 residues long. CDR1 is SGHTA and CDR2 is FQGTGA in the germline V gene. Here the CDR3 reads CASSHGLDGSYEQYF. The CDR3 coding sequence is TGTGCCAGCAGCCACGGCCTAGATGGCTCCTACGAGCAGTACTTC.

The chain combines TRBV6-2 or TRBV6-3 with TRBJ1-1; tentative D call: TRBD1 (5 bases). V lost 7 bases and J 11 bases, leaving 17 bases between the germline ends. CDR3 size: 12 residues. CDR1 and CDR2 from the germline V gene are MNHEY and SVGEGT. As DNA, the CDR3 is TGTGCCAGCACCAACGGAGGGGTCGGGGCTTTCTTT. This codes for CASTNGGVGAFF.

This clonotype was detected only a few times. This rearrangement joins TRBV4-3 to TRBJ2-2, with unresolved D. The CDR3 extends over 15 amino acids. V lost 0 bases and J 2 bases, leaving 7 bases between the germline ends. Germline values: CDR1 LGHNA, CDR2 YSLEER. CDR3 in DNA: TGCGCCAGCAGCCAAGATGTAGGCAACACCGGGGAGCTGTTTTTT. Translation: CASSQDVGNTGELFF.

This clonotype was seen a few times. The J gene is TRBJ2-1, the V gene TRBV9; D unresolved. The germline CDR1 and CDR2 sequences are SGDLS and YYNGEE. This CDR3 is 14 amino acids long. V dropped 0 bases and J dropped 1 base, with 5 bases sitting between them. The CDR3 nucleotides read TGTGCCAGCAGCGTAGACGGTTCCTACAATGAGCAGTTCTTC. Residues: CASSVDGSYNEQFF.

The V call is TRBV10-1, the J call TRBJ2-1, with 12 bases matching TRBD2. CDR3 length equals 14 residues. Trimming removed 5 bases from V and 6 bases from J; junction bases left unmatched: 2. The germline V gene has CDR1 WNHNN and CDR2 SYGVQD (reference sequence). The CDR3 sequence: CASSKTSGGNEQFF. CDR3 nucleotide sequence: TGCGCCAGCAGTAAGACTAGCGGGGGCAATGAGCAGTTCTTC.

At least ten counts were recorded for this clonotype. V gene TRBV2 combines with J gene TRBJ2-3; D call uncertain. The germline CDR1 and CDR2 sequences are SNHLY and FYNNEI. Trimming left V 9 bases short and J 4 bases short, with 14 bases between. The CDR3 runs 13 residues. The CDR3 nucleotides read TGTGCCAGTATCCTGGGAAGTCCAGATACGCAGTATTTT. Its protein is CASILGSPDTQYF.

This clonotype was detected many times. This sequence joins TRBV4-3 and TRBJ2-3; maybe TRBD2 (5 bases). Germline V lookup: CDR1 LGHNA, CDR2 YSLEER. CDR3 length equals 16 residues. Trimming shortened V by 0 bases and J by 9 bases, and 19 bases separated the two germline ends. As DNA, the CDR3 is TGCGCCAGCAGCCAAGATCCGGGATCCTTAGTGGGGACGCAGTATTTT. This translates into CASSQDPGSLVGTQYF.

There are many counts of this clonotype. The gene calls are TRBV20-1 and TRBJ2-2, with 9 positions matching TRBD2. The CDR3 has 14 residues. Germline lookup yields CDR1 DFQATT and CDR2 SNEGSKA (reference sequence). J gave up 2 bases and V 5 bases, and 3 bases lay outside the gene matches. The CDR3 DNA is TGCAGTGCTGCTAGCGGGGCAAACACCGGGGAGCTGTTTTTT. As protein: CSAASGANTGELFF.

The chain carries TRBV20-1 and TRBJ1-1; 11 bases line up with TRBD1. Losses at the gene ends were 3 bases for V and 10 bases for J; bases not matched to a gene: 7. Looked up from germline, CDR1 is DFQATT and CDR2 is SNEGSKA (reference sequence). CDR3 length equals 13 residues. The DNA for the CDR3 is TGCAGTGCTAGGGACAGGGGGCTTAATGTAGCTTTCTTT. This gives the protein CSARDRGLNVAFF.

The J gene is TRBJ1-1, the V gene TRBV29-1, with D possibly being TRBD1 (5 bases). The CDR3 sequence is 11 residues long. Germline V lookup: CDR1 SQVTM, CDR2 ANQGSEA. V was trimmed by 7 bases and J by 4 bases, leaving 10 bases between them. CDR3 loop: CSGRDPTEAFF. CDR3 coding DNA: TGCAGCGGCAGGGATCCCACTGAAGCTTTCTTT.